Listed below are T cell receptor beta chains from one sample, sequenced in a study of neurological immune-mediated disorders. Each CDR3 protein gets one entry after TCRdb re-called the 5' RACE reads with MiXCR. The sample yields 26,000 or so distinct CDR3 sequences, 9.5% to 15% seen once. Sequenced material: PBMCs. All receptors derive from a man aged 60 to 69 in good health. Each CDR3 is given with its conserved first and last residue. The D gene is left open where the match is weak. Where a row states a size, it is once, few, many or the class of an expanded clone; other rows omit it.

TRBV7-7	TRBJ1-1	many	.	CASSFRKNTEAFF	TGTGCCAGCAGCTTTCGCAAGAACACTGAAGCTTTCTTT
TRBV10-3	TRBJ1-4	many	.	CAISESVIEKLFF	TGTGCCATCAGTGAGTCGGTGATTGAAAAACTGTTTTTT
TRBV5-1	TRBJ2-7	many	.	CASSLAGKQYEQYF	TGCGCCAGCAGCTTGGCCGGGAAGCAATACGAGCAGTACTTC
TRBV11-2	TRBJ2-7	many	.	CASSLGALQTYEQYF	TGTGCCAGCAGCTTAGGGGCACTACAAACCTACGAGCAGTACTTC
TRBV6-5	TRBJ2-5	many	TRBD1	CASSYSISGVRQGTQYF	TGTGCCAGCAGTTACTCGATCTCCGGGGTTCGACAGGGGACCCAGTACTTC
TRBV11-3	TRBJ2-5	.	.	CASSLGQTNEETQYF	TGTGCCAGCAGCCTCGGACAGACCAACGAAGAGACCCAGTACTTC
TRBV3-1	TRBJ2-2	few	.	CASSQVPRTGDLFF	TGTGCCAGCAGCCAAGTGCCACGGACCGGGGATCTGTTTTTT
TRBV5-6	TRBJ2-2	many	.	CASSPAGATGELFF	TGTGCCAGCAGCCCGGCGGGGGCAACCGGGGAGCTGTTTTTT
TRBV11-3	TRBJ1-2	many	.	CASSLEGYNYGYTF	TGTGCCAGCAGCTTAGAAGGATACAACTATGGCTACACCTTC
TRBV5-1	TRBJ2-1	many	TRBD1	CASSLVGQAAYNEQFF	TGCGCCAGCAGCTTGGTAGGACAGGCCGCCTACAATGAGCAGTTCTTC
TRBV5-1	TRBJ2-7	many	TRBD1	CASSLPEQGVYEQYF	TGCGCCAGCAGCTTGCCCGAACAGGGGGTCTACGAGCAGTACTTC
TRBV5-1	TRBJ2-1	many	TRBD2	CASRVGGGSYNEQFF	TGCGCCAGCAGAGTGGGCGGGGGCTCCTACAATGAGCAGTTCTTC
TRBV5-1	TRBJ1-4	many	.	CASSVDTTNEKLFF	TGCGCCAGCAGCGTAGATACAACTAATGAAAAACTGTTTTTT
TRBV11-3	TRBJ2-2	few	TRBD2	CASRWGLSPTGELFF	TGTGCCAGCAGATGGGGACTATCTCCCACCGGGGAGCTGTTTTTT
TRBV20-1	TRBJ2-7	many	.	CSASPGLKYYEQYF	TGCAGTGCTAGCCCGGGACTCAAGTACTACGAGCAGTACTTC
TRBV6-5	TRBJ1-6	many	.	CASSYTVDSLNNSPLHF	TGTGCCAGCAGTTACACCGTGGACAGCCTGAACAATTCACCCCTCCACTTT
TRBV18	TRBJ2-1	many	TRBD1	CASSPPTGARLVNEQFF	TGTGCCAGCTCACCACCGACAGGGGCTAGGTTGGTCAATGAGCAGTTCTTC
TRBV20-1	TRBJ1-2	.	.	CSAAYSGNHGYTF	TGCAGTGCTGCATATTCGGGGAACCATGGCTACACCTTC
TRBV2	TRBJ2-2	.	.	CASRDTSSGGELFF	TGTGCCAGCAGAGACACTAGTTCGGGCGGGGAGCTGTTTTTT
TRBV28	TRBJ2-5	.	TRBD2	CASSWGIGLAGEETQYF	TGTGCCAGCAGTTGGGGAATCGGACTAGCGGGAGAGGAGACCCAGTACTTC
TRBV7-2	TRBJ2-1	.	.	CASTNPVSTYNEQFF	TGTGCCAGTACCAACCCGGTGTCGACCTACAATGAGCAGTTCTTC
TRBV18	TRBJ2-7	.	TRBD1	CASSPPAGGEQYF	TGTGCCAGCTCACCACCGGCAGGGGGCGAGCAGTACTTC
TRBV7-2	TRBJ1-1	few	.	CASSLVGTVNTEAFF	TGTGCCAGCAGCTTAGTGGGGACGGTGAACACTGAAGCTTTCTTT
TRBV6-2/TRBV6-3	TRBJ2-7	.	.	CASSSSNLVYEQYF	TGTGCCAGCAGCTCAAGCAACCTGGTATACGAGCAGTACTTC
TRBV5-1	TRBJ1-1	.	.	CASSYSPGSGTEAFF	TGCGCCAGCAGCTACAGTCCGGGGAGCGGCACTGAAGCTTTCTTT
TRBV9	TRBJ1-2	many	.	CVSAAGTAFLYGYTF	TGTGTCAGCGCAGCCGGAACAGCCTTCCTTTATGGCTACACCTTC
TRBV5-1	TRBJ2-3	many	TRBD1	CASGQGQGLPDTQYF	TGCGCCAGCGGTCAGGGACAGGGGCTTCCAGATACGCAGTATTTT
TRBV20-1	TRBJ2-4	.	.	CSATFPTKNIQYF	TGCAGTGCAACTTTCCCTACCAAAAACATTCAGTACTTC
TRBV2	TRBJ2-7	.	.	CASKGDTYEQYF	TGTGCCAGCAAGGGCGATACCTACGAGCAGTACTTC
TRBV9	TRBJ1-1	few	.	CASSVGWERDTEAFF	TGTGCCAGCAGCGTAGGTTGGGAGAGGGACACTGAAGCTTTCTTT
TRBV5-6	TRBJ2-7	many	.	CASSFGARPTHEQYF	TGTGCCAGCAGCTTTGGCGCTCGCCCAACCCACGAGCAGTACTTC
TRBV6-2/TRBV6-3	TRBJ2-5	.	.	CSSSYPTWETQYF	TGTTCCAGCAGTTACCCGACTTGGGAGACCCAGTACTTC
TRBV9	TRBJ1-6	many	TRBD1	CASSTGQGDSPLHF	TGTGCCAGCAGCACGGGACAGGGGGATTCACCCCTCCACTTT
TRBV10-3	TRBJ1-2	many	.	CAISEGSNYGYTF	TGTGCCATCAGTGAAGGGTCTAACTATGGCTACACCTTC
TRBV5-1	TRBJ2-1	many	.	CASSRDIQGGYNEQFF	TGCGCCAGCAGCAGGGACATACAAGGGGGATACAATGAGCAGTTCTTC
TRBV20-1	TRBJ2-7	many	TRBD1	CSARRQDRGDEQYF	TGCAGTGCTCGCCGACAGGACAGGGGCGACGAGCAGTACTTC
TRBV24-1	TRBJ2-1	many	TRBD2	CATSEPSGRDEQFF	TGTGCCACCAGTGAACCTAGCGGGAGGGATGAGCAGTTCTTC
TRBV5-4	TRBJ2-5	many	.	CASSPPGPQETQYF	TGTGCCAGCAGCCCCCCCGGACCACAGGAGACCCAGTACTTC
TRBV3-1	TRBJ1-1	many	.	CASSQGSVNTEAFF	TGTGCCAGCAGCCAAGGGTCAGTTAACACTGAAGCTTTCTTT
TRBV2	TRBJ1-1	.	.	CASSPQGLNTEAFF	TGTGCCAGCAGCCCCCAGGGTTTGAACACTGAAGCTTTCTTT
TRBV4-3	TRBJ2-1	medium-sized	TRBD1	CASSPHTGGYNEQFF	TGCGCCAGCAGCCCGCATACAGGGGGCTACAATGAGCAGTTCTTC
TRBV10-3	TRBJ2-2	.	TRBD1	CAIGGQAGSGTGERFF	TGTGCCATCGGGGGACAAGCGGGGTCGGGGACAGGGGAGCGGTTTTTT
TRBV20-1	TRBJ2-4	.	.	CSARGTALGNIQYF	TGCAGTGCTAGAGGGACCGCCTTAGGCAACATTCAGTACTTC
TRBV5-1	TRBJ2-3	many	.	CASSFLGETDTQYF	TGCGCCAGCAGCTTTCTCGGAGAGACAGATACGCAGTATTTT
TRBV7-8	TRBJ2-3	many	.	CASSMPPGHEGTDTQYF	TGTGCCAGCAGCATGCCACCGGGACACGAGGGGACAGATACGCAGTATTTT
TRBV11-2	TRBJ2-1	.	TRBD2	CASSPVTSGGSSYNEQFF	TGTGCCAGCAGCCCGGTGACTAGCGGGGGAAGCTCCTACAATGAGCAGTTCTTC
TRBV27	TRBJ2-1	many	TRBD2	CASSLSQREFVF	TGTGCCAGCAGTCTCAGCCAGCGGGAGTTTGTCTTC
TRBV4-1	TRBJ2-5	many	.	CASSQDSASDQETQYF	TGCGCCAGCAGCCAAGACTCGGCTAGCGACCAAGAGACCCAGTACTTC
TRBV5-1	TRBJ2-7	medium-sized	TRBD2	CASSSGTSDPEQYF	TGCGCCAGCAGCTCCGGGACTAGCGATCCCGAGCAGTACTTC
TRBV5-1	TRBJ2-2	medium-sized	.	CASNLQPGTGELFF	TGCGCCAGCAACCTGCAACCGGGCACCGGGGAGCTGTTTTTT
TRBV9	TRBJ2-7	many	TRBD1	CASSSRQGSYEQYF	TGTGCCAGCAGCTCCCGACAGGGCTCCTACGAGCAGTACTTC
TRBV5-1	TRBJ2-2	medium-sized	.	CASSIRGLNTGELFF	TGCGCCAGCAGTATAAGGGGCTTGAACACCGGGGAGCTGTTTTTT
TRBV7-8	TRBJ2-5	many	TRBD2	CASSSTSAVETQYF	TGTGCCAGCAGCTCAACTAGCGCGGTTGAGACCCAGTACTTC
TRBV3-1	TRBJ1-1	.	.	CASSQHSEAFF	TGTGCCAGCAGCCAGCATTCTGAAGCTTTCTTT
TRBV18	TRBJ1-5	many	.	CASSGQINQPQHF	TGTGCCAGCTCAGGGCAGATCAATCAGCCCCAGCATTTT
TRBV15	TRBJ2-5	.	.	CATSRGASSRQETQYF	TGTGCCACCAGCAGAGGGGCTAGCTCACGGCAAGAGACCCAGTACTTC
TRBV6-4	TRBJ2-1	many	.	CASSDSARLSYNEQFF	TGTGCCAGCAGTGACTCTGCCCGACTATCCTACAATGAGCAGTTCTTC
TRBV28	TRBJ1-1	many	TRBD1	CASSLRGRPAFF	TGTGCCAGCAGTCTGAGGGGGCGACCAGCTTTCTTT
TRBV20-1	TRBJ1-2	many	TRBD1	CSARGTGSNYGYTF	TGCAGTGCTAGGGGGACAGGGTCTAACTATGGCTACACCTTC